The 24 T cell receptor beta chains presented below share a single source sample, sequenced in a study of T cells expressing NK-cell markers. Reanalyzing the 5' RACE reads, TCRdb keeps one entry per CDR3 protein, without DNA. Its table lists 150,000 or so distinct CDR3 sequences. Sequences were obtained from blood T cells: a sorted CD56 or NKG2C T cell subset, CD4+ or CD8+ T cells, or bulk PBMC T cells (not recorded which). The origin of the receptors is a woman in her 50s in good health.

This chain connects TRBV24-1 to TRBJ1-2; TCRdb's D gene call, TRBD1, goes unchecked for lack of DNA. Germline assignment: CDR1 KGHDR and CDR2 SFDVKD. This CDR3 is 16 amino acids long. CDR3 sequence reads: CATSDTIQDRAYGYTF.

V is TRBV4-2 and J is TRBJ1-1. Germline CDR1 LGHNA, CDR2 YNFKEQ. The CDR3 is 14 residues long. The CDR3 reads CASSQDVGGLEAFF.

The rearrangement links TRBV12-3 or TRBV12-4 to TRBJ2-3; TCRdb's D call of TRBD2 is untestable without DNA. The CDR3 has 16 residues. CDR3 loop: CASNSDGGTQEDTQYF.

The chain joins TRBV14 to TRBJ2-1; with no DNA, the TCRdb D assignment of TRBD2 cannot be verified. Germline CDR1 is SGHDN and CDR2 is FVKESK. This CDR3 has 15 amino acids. The CDR3 sequence is CASSQVALAYNEQFF.

This chain connects TRBV4-1 to TRBJ2-2; TCRdb names TRBD2, which stays unverified in the absence of DNA. The germline V gene has CDR1 MGHRA and CDR2 YSYEKL. CDR3 length: 17 amino acids. The CDR3 reads CASSQDPGPLSTGELFF.

V gene TRBV27 combines with J gene TRBJ2-1; no DNA is available, so the TRBD2 call from TCRdb remains unchecked. The length of the CDR3 is 13 residues. Germline values: CDR1 MNHEY, CDR2 SMNVEV (reference sequence). This CDR3 is CATGLAVYNEQFF.

The rearrangement uses TRBV9 and TRBJ2-3; TCRdb selects TRBD1, and the lack of DNA leaves this call unchecked. CDR1 is SGDLS, CDR2 YYNGEE, per germline. This CDR3 has 13 residues. CDR3 sequence: CASSVQGSDTQYF.

The chain couples TRBV24-1 to TRBJ2-1; TCRdb designates TRBD1, a call that cannot be tested without DNA. The CDR3 is 13 residues long. The V gene's germline CDR1 is KGHDR and CDR2 SFDVKD. CDR3 amino acids: CATSDGQYDEQFF.

V and J are TRBV9 and TRBJ2-5; TCRdb picks TRBD1, but there is no DNA to check that call. CDR1 is SGDLS, CDR2 YYNGEE, per germline. The length of the CDR3 is 15 residues. Here the CDR3 reads CASSVGGTNQETQYF. Full variable domain (missing parts from reference TRBV9 and TRBJ2-5): DSGVTQTPKHLITATGQRVTLRCSPRSGDLSVYWYQQSLDQGLQFLIQYYNGEERAKGNILERFSAQQFPDLHSELNLSSLELGDSALYFCASSVGGTNQETQYFGPGTRLLVL.

The CDR3 region is CASSYQGTDEQFF. The rearrangement uses TRBV6-6 and TRBJ2-1; TCRdb selects TRBD1, and the lack of DNA leaves this call unchecked. This CDR3 is 13 amino acids long. Germline V gives CDR1 MNHNY, CDR2 SVGAGI (reference sequence).

The chain has TRBV11-2 and TRBJ2-3; TCRdb proposes TRBD2, but this gene call is untestable without DNA. The CDR3 totals 15 residues. CDR1 SGHAT and CDR2 FQNNGV come from the germline V gene. CDR3 residues: CASIHSPGVADTQYF. Based on the CDR3 plus reference TRBV11-2 and TRBJ2-3, the full variable domain is EAGVAQSPRYKIIEKRQSVAFWCNPISGHATLYWYQQILGQGPKLLIQFQNNGVVDDSQLPKDRFSAERLKGVDSTLKIQPAKLEDSAVYLCASIHSPGVADTQYFGPGTRLTVL.

This sequence joins TRBV5-6 and TRBJ2-3. The CDR3 consists of 13 residues. Germline V gene data show CDR1 as SGHDT and CDR2 as YYEEEE. This chain's CDR3 is CASSVGNTDTQYF. Using reference TRBV5-6 and TRBJ2-3 for the parts outside the CDR3, the full variable domain is DAGVTQSPTHLIKTRGQQVTLRCSPKSGHDTVSWYQQALGQGPQFIFQYYEEEERQRGNFPDRFSGHQFPNYSSELNVNALLLGDSALYLCASSVGNTDTQYFGPGTRLTVL.

The chain uses TRBV7-9 and TRBJ1-1. The CDR3 runs 13 residues. Germline CDR1 and CDR2: SEHNR and FQNEAQ (reference sequence). The CDR3 sequence: CASSLVQGTEAFF.

This chain joins TRBV7-8 and TRBJ2-1; TCRdb calls TRBD1, which cannot be checked without DNA. The germline V gene encodes CDR1 SGHVS and CDR2 FQNEAQ. This CDR3 contains 14 residues. Here the CDR3 reads CASSFGGFRNEQFF. Drawing the rest from reference TRBV7-8 and TRBJ2-1, the complete variable domain is GAGVSQSPRYKVAKRGQDVALRCDPISGHVSLFWYQQALGQGPEFLTYFQNEAQLDKSGLPSDRFFAERPEGSVSTLKIQRTQQEDSAVYLCASSFGGFRNEQFFGPGTRLTVL.

This chain uses TRBV20-1 with TRBJ1-1; the TCRdb call, TRBD1, lacks DNA for checking. Germline V gives CDR1 DFQATT, CDR2 SNEGSKA (reference sequence). The CDR3 consists of 12 residues. The CDR3 sequence: CSAVPGQIEAFF.

V and J are TRBV10-2 and TRBJ2-3. Germline CDR1 reads WSHSY; CDR2 reads SAAADI. This CDR3 is 15 amino acids long. The CDR3 region is CASSELGWSTDTQYF.

V gene TRBV12-3 or TRBV12-4 combines with J gene TRBJ1-1; TCRdb proposes TRBD1, but this gene call is untestable without DNA. The CDR3 runs to 11 residues. The CDR3 region is CAGGGGTEAFF.

The chain has TRBV6-5 and TRBJ2-2. Germline assignment: CDR1 MNHEY and CDR2 SVGAGI. The length of the CDR3 is 15 residues. CDR3 in amino acids: CASSYSTAATGELFF.

The V call is TRBV29-1, the J call TRBJ2-7; TCRdb selects TRBD1, and the lack of DNA leaves this call unchecked. The length of the CDR3 is 12 residues. Germline V gene lookup returns CDR1 SQVTM and CDR2 ANQGSEA. This CDR3 reads CSAEIGGPEQYF.

V gene TRBV6-5 combines with J gene TRBJ1-2; TCRdb's assignment of TRBD1 cannot be checked, as there is no DNA. Germline CDR1 and CDR2: MNHEY and SVGAGI. The CDR3 extends over 13 amino acids. The CDR3 loop is CASSSGQGRGYTF.

V is TRBV5-1 and J is TRBJ1-4. Germline values: CDR1 SGHRS, CDR2 YFSETQ. The CDR3 sequence is 17 residues long. The CDR3 loop is CASSLEGIGATNEKLFF. The variable domain in full, completed from reference TRBV5-1 and TRBJ1-4, reads KAGVTQTPRYLIKTRGQQVTLSCSPISGHRSVSWYQQTPGQGLQFLFEYFSETQRNKGNFPGRFSGRQFSNSRSEMNVSTLELGDSALYLCASSLEGIGATNEKLFFGSGTQLSVL.

The chain couples TRBV4-1 to TRBJ2-1; the TCRdb D gene call, TRBD1, has no DNA to confirm it. Germline V gene sequence: CDR1 MGHRA, CDR2 YSYEKL. The CDR3 is 14 amino acids. The CDR3 protein is CASSLRTGGDEQFF.

The chain recombines TRBV19 with TRBJ2-2. Germline CDR1 is LNHDA and CDR2 is SQIVND (reference sequence). The CDR3 extends over 14 amino acids. CDR3 sequence: CASSTVRETGELFF.

The J gene is TRBJ1-5, the V gene TRBV4-1; TCRdb selects TRBD1, and the lack of DNA leaves this call unchecked. The CDR3 runs 16 residues. Germline V CDR1 and CDR2: MGHRA, YSYEKL. CDR3 loop: CASSQDPGRDDQPQHF.